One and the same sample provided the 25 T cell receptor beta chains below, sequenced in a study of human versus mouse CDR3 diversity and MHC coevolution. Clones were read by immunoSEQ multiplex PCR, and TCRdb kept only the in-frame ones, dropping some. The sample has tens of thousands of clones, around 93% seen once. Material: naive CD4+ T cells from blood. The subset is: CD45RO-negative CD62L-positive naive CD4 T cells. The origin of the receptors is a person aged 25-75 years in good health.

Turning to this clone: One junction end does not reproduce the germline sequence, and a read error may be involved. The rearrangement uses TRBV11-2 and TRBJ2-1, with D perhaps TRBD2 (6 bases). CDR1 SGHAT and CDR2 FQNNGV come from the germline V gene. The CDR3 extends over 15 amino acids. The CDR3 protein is CASRLALAAYNEQFF. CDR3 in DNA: TGTGCCAGCAGGTTAGCACTAGCCGCGTACAATGAGCAGTTCTTC.

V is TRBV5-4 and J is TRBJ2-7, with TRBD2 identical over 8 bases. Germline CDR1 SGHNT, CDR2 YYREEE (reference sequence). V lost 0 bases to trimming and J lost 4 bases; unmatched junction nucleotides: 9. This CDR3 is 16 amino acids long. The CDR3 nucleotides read TGTGCCAGCAGCTTGGGAGGGGAGCGGGGGATTTACGAGCAGTACTTC. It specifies CASSLGGERGIYEQYF.

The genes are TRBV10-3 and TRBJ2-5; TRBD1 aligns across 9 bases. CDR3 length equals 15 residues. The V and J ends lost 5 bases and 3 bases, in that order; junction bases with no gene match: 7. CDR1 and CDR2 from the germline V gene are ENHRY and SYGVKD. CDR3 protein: CAISMGQGGKETQYF. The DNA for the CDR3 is TGTGCCATCAGTATGGGACAGGGAGGAAAAGAGACCCAGTACTTC.

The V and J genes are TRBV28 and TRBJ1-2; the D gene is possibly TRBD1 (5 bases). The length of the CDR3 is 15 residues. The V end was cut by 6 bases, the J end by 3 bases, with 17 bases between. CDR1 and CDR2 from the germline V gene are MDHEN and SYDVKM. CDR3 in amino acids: CASRLPVGGDYGYTF. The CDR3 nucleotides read TGTGCCAGCAGATTACCTGTCGGGGGGGACTATGGCTACACCTTC.

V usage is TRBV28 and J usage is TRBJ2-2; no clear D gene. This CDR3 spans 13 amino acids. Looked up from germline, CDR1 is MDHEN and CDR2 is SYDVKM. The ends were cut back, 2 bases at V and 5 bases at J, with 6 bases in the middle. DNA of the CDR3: TGTGCCAGCAGTTTAATACAGACCGGGGAGCTGTTTTTT. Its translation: CASSLIQTGELFF.

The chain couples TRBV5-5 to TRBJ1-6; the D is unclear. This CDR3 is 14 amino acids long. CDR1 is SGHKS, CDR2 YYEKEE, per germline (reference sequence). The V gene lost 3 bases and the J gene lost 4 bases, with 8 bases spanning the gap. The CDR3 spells CASSSGKYNSPLHF. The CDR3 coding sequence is TGTGCCAGCAGCTCGGGGAAGTATAATTCACCCCTCCACTTT.

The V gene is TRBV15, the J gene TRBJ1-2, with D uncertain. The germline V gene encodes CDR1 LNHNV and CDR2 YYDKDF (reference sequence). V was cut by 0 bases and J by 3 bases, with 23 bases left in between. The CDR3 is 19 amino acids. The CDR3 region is CATSRDRSGQKLFYYGYTF. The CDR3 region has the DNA TGTGCCACCAGCAGAGATAGAAGCGGCCAGAAACTCTTCTACTATGGCTACACCTTC.

DNA for the CDR3: TGTGCCAGCAGCTTGTCGCGGGAGACCCAGTACTTC. Protein product: CASSLSRETQYF. The rearrangement links TRBV5-4 to TRBJ2-5, with D uncertain. The germline CDR1 and CDR2 sequences are SGHNT and YYREEE (reference sequence). The CDR3 is made up of 12 amino acids. V dropped 1 base and J dropped 5 bases, with 6 bases sitting between them. Variable domain in full (rest from reference TRBV5-4 and TRBJ2-5): ETGVTQSPTHLIKTRGQQVTLRCSSQSGHNTVSWYQQALGQGPQFIFQYYREEENGRGNFPPRFSGLQFPNYSSELNVNALELDDSALYLCASSLSRETQYFGPGTRLLVL.

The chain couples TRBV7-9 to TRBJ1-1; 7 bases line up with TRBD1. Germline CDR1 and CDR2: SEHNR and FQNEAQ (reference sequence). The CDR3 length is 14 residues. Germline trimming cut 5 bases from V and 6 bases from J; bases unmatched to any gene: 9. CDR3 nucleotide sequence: TGTGCCAGCAGCCCGCGGACAGGTCCCTCTGAAGCTTTCTTT. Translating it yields CASSPRTGPSEAFF.

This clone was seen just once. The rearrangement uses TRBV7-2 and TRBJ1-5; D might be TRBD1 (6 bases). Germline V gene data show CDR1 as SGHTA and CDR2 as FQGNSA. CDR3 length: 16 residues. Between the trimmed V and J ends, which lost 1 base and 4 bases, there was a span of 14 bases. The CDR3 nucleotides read TGTGCCAGCAGCTTAGGAAGCGGGACACTTAATCAGCCCCAGCATTTT. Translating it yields CASSLGSGTLNQPQHF.

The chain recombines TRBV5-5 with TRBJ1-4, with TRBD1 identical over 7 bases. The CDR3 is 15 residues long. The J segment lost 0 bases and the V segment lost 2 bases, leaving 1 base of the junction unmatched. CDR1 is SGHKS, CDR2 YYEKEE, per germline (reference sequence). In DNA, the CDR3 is TGTGCCAGCAGCTTCGGGACAGCAACTAATGAAAAACTGTTTTTT. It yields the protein CASSFGTATNEKLFF. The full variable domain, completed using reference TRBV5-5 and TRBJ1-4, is DAGVTQSPTHLIKTRGQQVTLRCSPISGHKSVSWYQQVLGQGPQFIFQYYEKEERGRGNFPDRFSARQFPNYSSELNVNALLLGDSALYLCASSFGTATNEKLFFGSGTQLSVL.

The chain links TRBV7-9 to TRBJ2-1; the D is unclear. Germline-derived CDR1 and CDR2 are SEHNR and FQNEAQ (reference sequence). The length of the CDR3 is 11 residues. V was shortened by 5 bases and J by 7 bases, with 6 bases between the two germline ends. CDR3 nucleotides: TGTGCCAGCAGCATGCAGAATGAGCAGTTCTTC. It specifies CASSMQNEQFF.

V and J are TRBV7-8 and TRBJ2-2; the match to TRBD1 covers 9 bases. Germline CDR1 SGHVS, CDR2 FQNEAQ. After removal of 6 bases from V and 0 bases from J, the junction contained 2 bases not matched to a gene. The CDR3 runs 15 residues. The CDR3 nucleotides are TGTGCCAGCAGTAGGACAGGGGCGAACACCGGGGAGCTGTTTTTT. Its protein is CASSRTGANTGELFF.

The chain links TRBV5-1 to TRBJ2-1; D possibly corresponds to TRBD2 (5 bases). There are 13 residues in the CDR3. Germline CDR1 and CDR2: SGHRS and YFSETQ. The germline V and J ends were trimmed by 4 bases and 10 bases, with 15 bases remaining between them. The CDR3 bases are TGCGCCAGCAGCGCCGGGAAGTTTGGCGAGCAGTTCTTC. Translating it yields CASSAGKFGEQFF.

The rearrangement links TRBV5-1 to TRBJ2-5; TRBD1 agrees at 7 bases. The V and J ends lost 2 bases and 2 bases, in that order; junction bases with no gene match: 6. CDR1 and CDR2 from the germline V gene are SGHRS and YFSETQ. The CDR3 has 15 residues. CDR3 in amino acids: CASSFGRGIQETQYF. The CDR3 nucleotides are TGCGCCAGCAGCTTCGGCAGGGGGATACAAGAGACCCAGTACTTC.

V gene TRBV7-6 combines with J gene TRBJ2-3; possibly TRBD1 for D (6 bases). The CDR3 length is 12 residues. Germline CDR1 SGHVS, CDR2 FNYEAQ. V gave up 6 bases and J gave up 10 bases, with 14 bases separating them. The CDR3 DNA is TGTGCCAGCAGTTCACAGGGTTATTCGCAGTATTTT. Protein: CASSSQGYSQYF.

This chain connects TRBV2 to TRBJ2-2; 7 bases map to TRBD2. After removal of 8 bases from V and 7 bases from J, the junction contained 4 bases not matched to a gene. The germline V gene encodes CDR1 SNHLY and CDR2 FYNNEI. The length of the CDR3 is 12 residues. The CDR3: CASGLVVGELFF. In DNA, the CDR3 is TGTGCCAGCGGACTAGTGGTCGGGGAGCTGTTTTTT.

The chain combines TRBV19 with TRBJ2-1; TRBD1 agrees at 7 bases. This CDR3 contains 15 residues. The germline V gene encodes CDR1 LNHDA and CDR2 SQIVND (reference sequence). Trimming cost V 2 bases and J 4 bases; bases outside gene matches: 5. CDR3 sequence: CASSIRDRIYNEQFF. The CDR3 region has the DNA TGTGCCAGTAGTATAAGGGACAGAATTTACAATGAGCAGTTCTTC.

Here the CDR3 DNA reads TGTGCCAGCAGTTACTCGGAGGAAAGTGAGCAGTTCTTC. This gives the protein CASSYSEESEQFF. This chain uses TRBV6-6 with TRBJ2-1, with TRBD2 as a possible D gene (5 bases). With 0 bases removed from V and 9 bases from J, the gap between germline ends came to 9 bases. The CDR3 totals 13 residues. Germline V lookup: CDR1 MNHNY, CDR2 SVGAGI (reference sequence).

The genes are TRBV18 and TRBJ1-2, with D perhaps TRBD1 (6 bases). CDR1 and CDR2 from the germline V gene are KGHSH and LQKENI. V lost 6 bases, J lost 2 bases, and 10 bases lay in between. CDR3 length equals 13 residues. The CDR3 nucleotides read TGTGCCAGCTCGCCCGGACAGAACTATGGCTACACCTTC. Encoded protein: CASSPGQNYGYTF.

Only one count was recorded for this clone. The CDR3 loop is CASSFGDQPQHF. The CDR3 DNA is TGTGCCAGCAGCTTCGGTGATCAGCCCCAGCATTTT. V and J are TRBV5-4 and TRBJ1-5, with no clear D. The germline V and J ends were trimmed by 2 bases and 5 bases, with 5 bases remaining between them. This CDR3 region has 12 residues. The V gene's germline CDR1 is SGHNT and CDR2 YYREEE (reference sequence).

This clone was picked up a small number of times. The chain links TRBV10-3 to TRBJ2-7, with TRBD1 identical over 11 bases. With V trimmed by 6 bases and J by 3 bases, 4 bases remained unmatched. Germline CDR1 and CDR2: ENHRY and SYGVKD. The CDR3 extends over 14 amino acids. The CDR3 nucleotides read TGTGCCATCAGCACCGGGACAGGGGGCTACGAGCAGTACTTC. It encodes CAISTGTGGYEQYF.

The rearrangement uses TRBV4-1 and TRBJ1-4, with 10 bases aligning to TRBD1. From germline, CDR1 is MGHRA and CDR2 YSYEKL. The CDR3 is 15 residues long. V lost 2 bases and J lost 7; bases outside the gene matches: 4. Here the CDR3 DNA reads TGCGCCAGCAGCCAACCGGGACAGGGGATTGAAAAACTGTTTTTT. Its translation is CASSQPGQGIEKLFF.

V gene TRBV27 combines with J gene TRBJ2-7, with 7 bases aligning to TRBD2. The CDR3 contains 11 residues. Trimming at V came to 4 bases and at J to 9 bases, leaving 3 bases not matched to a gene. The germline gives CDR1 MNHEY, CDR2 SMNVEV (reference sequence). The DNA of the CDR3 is TGTGCCAGCAGTTCCGGGGGGAGGCAGTACTTC. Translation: CASSSGGRQYF.

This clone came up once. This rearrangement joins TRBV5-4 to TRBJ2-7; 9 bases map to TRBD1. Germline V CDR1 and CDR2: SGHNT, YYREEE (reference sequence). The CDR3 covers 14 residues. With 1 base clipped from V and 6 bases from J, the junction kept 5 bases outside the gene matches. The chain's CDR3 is CASSLRTGGFEQYF. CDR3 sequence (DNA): TGTGCCAGCAGCTTGAGAACAGGGGGCTTCGAGCAGTACTTC.